Listed below are T cell receptor beta chains from one sample, sequenced in a study of cytomegalovirus exposure and HLA in healthy donors. Clones were sequenced by immunoSEQ multiplex PCR, and TCRdb holds only the in-frame ones, with some missing. The sample lists over 100,000 clones, almost 90% occurring once. The sample taken for sequencing was PBMCs. Receptors were obtained from a woman younger than 35 in good health and CMV-seronegative. Each CDR3 is given with its conserved first and last residue. Fields, in order: V gene, D gene, clone size, J gene, CDR3 protein, CDR3 DNA. The D gene is left open where the match is weak. Size is omitted from some rows. Given values are once, few, many or a class for expanded clones.

V gene: TRBV7-6
D gene: -
clone size: -
J gene: TRBJ2-5
CDR3 protein: CASSPRLVRGGQETQYF
CDR3 DNA: TGTGCCAGCAGCCCCCGACTAGTACGAGGAGGCCAAGAGACCCAGTACTTC

V gene: TRBV7-2
D gene: -
clone size: once
J gene: TRBJ1-2
CDR3 protein: CASSPGGGDYGYTF
CDR3 DNA: TGTGCCAGCAGCCCGGGAGGCGGAGACTATGGCTACACCTTC

V gene: TRBV13
D gene: TRBD1
clone size: -
J gene: TRBJ2-7
CDR3 protein: CASSTGTGITGKYF
CDR3 DNA: TGTGCCAGCAGCACCGGGACAGGCATTACAGGGAAGTACTTC

V gene: TRBV6-4
D gene: TRBD1
clone size: -
J gene: TRBJ1-2
CDR3 protein: CASSEQGASGYTF
CDR3 DNA: TGTGCCAGCAGTGAACAGGGGGCCAGTGGCTACACCTTC

V gene: TRBV30
D gene: TRBD1
clone size: -
J gene: TRBJ1-2
CDR3 protein: CAWSQTGSVYGYTF
CDR3 DNA: TGTGCCTGGAGTCAGACAGGGTCGGTTTATGGCTACACCTTC

V gene: TRBV7-8
D gene: -
clone size: -
J gene: TRBJ2-6
CDR3 protein: CASGTVGAGANVLTF
CDR3 DNA: TGTGCCAGTGGAACCGTCGGGGCTGGGGCCAACGTCCTGACTTTC

V gene: TRBV5-6
D gene: TRBD2
clone size: -
J gene: TRBJ2-3
CDR3 protein: CASSRTSGGPPTDTQYF
CDR3 DNA: TGTGCCAGCAGCCGAACGAGCGGGGGGCCACCCACAGATACGCAGTATTTT

V gene: TRBV7-8
D gene: -
clone size: -
J gene: TRBJ2-5
CDR3 protein: CASSIYRDWQETQYF
CDR3 DNA: TGTGCCAGCAGCATTTACCGGGACTGGCAAGAGACCCAGTACTTC

V gene: TRBV27
D gene: -
clone size: -
J gene: TRBJ1-5
CDR3 protein: CASRAVYSNQPQHF
CDR3 DNA: TGTGCCAGCCGCGCGGTTTATAGCAATCAGCCCCAGCATTTT

V gene: TRBV5-6
D gene: -
clone size: -
J gene: TRBJ1-1
CDR3 protein: CASSLLLPVGGGTEAFF
CDR3 DNA: TGTGCCAGCAGCTTGCTTTTGCCTGTAGGCGGGGGCACTGAAGCTTTCTTT

V gene: TRBV4-3
D gene: -
clone size: -
J gene: TRBJ1-2
CDR3 protein: CASSQDRTATNYGYTF
CDR3 DNA: TGCGCCAGCAGCCAAGACCGGACAGCAACTAACTATGGCTACACCTTC

V gene: TRBV30
D gene: -
clone size: few
J gene: TRBJ1-1
CDR3 protein: CAWSPMNTEAFF
CDR3 DNA: TGTGCCTGGAGTCCTATGAACACTGAAGCTTTCTTT

V gene: TRBV18
D gene: -
clone size: -
J gene: TRBJ1-5
CDR3 protein: CASSPPGAVGVQPQHF
CDR3 DNA: TGTGCCAGCTCACCACCGGGAGCGGTCGGGGTTCAGCCCCAGCATTTT

V gene: TRBV4-3
D gene: -
clone size: -
J gene: TRBJ1-2
CDR3 protein: CASSQDQAAGYGYTF
CDR3 DNA: TGCGCCAGCAGCCAAGATCAAGCGGCAGGCTATGGCTACACCTTC

V gene: TRBV30
D gene: TRBD2
clone size: -
J gene: TRBJ2-3
CDR3 protein: CACLKVAGATDTQYF
CDR3 DNA: TGTGCCTGCCTAAAGGTAGCGGGGGCCACGGATACGCAGTATTTT

V gene: TRBV11-2
D gene: TRBD1
clone size: -
J gene: TRBJ2-1
CDR3 protein: CASSTGQGNNEQFF
CDR3 DNA: TGTGCCAGCAGCACGGGACAGGGGAACAATGAGCAGTTCTTC

V gene: TRBV4-1
D gene: TRBD1
clone size: -
J gene: TRBJ1-4
CDR3 protein: CASSRTGVGNEKLFF
CDR3 DNA: TGCGCCAGCAGCCGAACAGGGGTAGGAAATGAAAAACTGTTTTTT

V gene: TRBV4-3
D gene: -
clone size: -
J gene: TRBJ2-1
CDR3 protein: CASSPLRGGVEQFF
CDR3 DNA: TGCGCCAGCAGCCCCCTAAGAGGAGGAGTTGAGCAGTTCTTC

V gene: TRBV6-1
D gene: TRBD2
clone size: -
J gene: TRBJ2-7
CDR3 protein: CASSDSRGAYEQYF
CDR3 DNA: TGTGCCAGCAGTGACTCCCGGGGGGCCTACGAGCAGTACTTC

V gene: TRBV18
D gene: TRBD1
clone size: -
J gene: TRBJ2-7
CDR3 protein: CASSRVQQGTAYEQYF
CDR3 DNA: TGTGCCAGCTCACGGGTACAACAGGGGACGGCCTACGAGCAGTACTTC

V gene: TRBV6-4
D gene: -
clone size: -
J gene: TRBJ2-7
CDR3 protein: CASSDRDREVAYEQYF
CDR3 DNA: TGTGCCAGCAGTGATCGTGACAGGGAGGTTGCCTACGAGCAGTACTTC

V gene: TRBV30
D gene: -
clone size: -
J gene: TRBJ2-3
CDR3 protein: CAWSFGGGTDTQYF
CDR3 DNA: TGTGCCTGGAGTTTTGGCGGAGGCACAGATACGCAGTATTTT

V gene: TRBV27
D gene: -
clone size: -
J gene: TRBJ2-1
CDR3 protein: CASSARTATYNEQFF
CDR3 DNA: TGTGCCAGCAGCGCCCGGACAGCCACGTACAATGAGCAGTTCTTC

V gene: TRBV4-3
D gene: TRBD1
clone size: -
J gene: TRBJ1-2
CDR3 protein: CASSQQTGVGGYTF
CDR3 DNA: TGCGCCAGCAGCCAACAAACAGGGGTTGGGGGCTACACCTTC

V gene: TRBV5-1
D gene: -
clone size: -
J gene: TRBJ2-7
CDR3 protein: CASSLAGMSYEQYF
CDR3 DNA: TGCGCCAGCAGCTTGGCAGGGATGAGCTACGAGCAGTACTTC

V gene: TRBV9
D gene: -
clone size: -
J gene: TRBJ2-7
CDR3 protein: CASSANHRPREQYF
CDR3 DNA: TGTGCCAGCAGCGCGAACCACAGGCCTCGGGAGCAGTACTTC

V gene: TRBV7-9
D gene: TRBD1
clone size: -
J gene: TRBJ1-2
CDR3 protein: CASSPGQGIYGYTF
CDR3 DNA: TGTGCCAGCAGTCCGGGACAGGGGATCTATGGCTACACCTTC

V gene: TRBV15
D gene: TRBD1
clone size: once
J gene: TRBJ1-2
CDR3 protein: CATSTRGQDGYTF
CDR3 DNA: TGTGCCACCAGCACTAGGGGGCAGGATGGCTACACCTTC

V gene: TRBV7-8
D gene: TRBD2
clone size: once
J gene: TRBJ2-7
CDR3 protein: CASSRSSGGAYSEQYF
CDR3 DNA: TGTGCCAGCAGCCGCAGTAGCGGGGGGGCCTATAGCGAGCAGTACTTC

V gene: TRBV28
D gene: TRBD1
clone size: -
J gene: TRBJ2-1
CDR3 protein: CASSLVTGTGMDEQFF
CDR3 DNA: TGTGCCAGCAGTTTAGTTACCGGGACAGGGATGGATGAGCAGTTCTTC

V gene: TRBV29-1
D gene: -
clone size: -
J gene: TRBJ1-1
CDR3 protein: CSVDGSGGGLLGTEAFF
CDR3 DNA: TGCAGCGTTGATGGGAGCGGGGGGGGCCTGTTAGGCACTGAAGCTTTCTTT

V gene: TRBV14
D gene: TRBD1
clone size: -
J gene: TRBJ1-2
CDR3 protein: CASSQRQGDGYTF
CDR3 DNA: TGTGCCAGCAGCCAACGACAGGGGGATGGCTACACCTTC

V gene: TRBV5-1
D gene: -
clone size: -
J gene: TRBJ1-4
CDR3 protein: CASSLGASTNEKLFF
CDR3 DNA: TGCGCCAGCAGCTTGGGCGCCTCAACTAATGAAAAACTGTTTTTT

V gene: TRBV29-1
D gene: TRBD1
clone size: -
J gene: TRBJ2-7
CDR3 protein: CSVERGTGMSEQYF
CDR3 DNA: TGCAGCGTCGAGAGGGGGACAGGGATGTCCGAGCAGTACTTC

V gene: TRBV7-2
D gene: TRBD1
clone size: -
J gene: TRBJ1-6
CDR3 protein: CASSRDRGQSPLHF
CDR3 DNA: TGTGCCAGCAGCCGGGACAGGGGGCAATCACCCCTCCACTTT

V gene: TRBV28
D gene: -
clone size: -
J gene: TRBJ2-7
CDR3 protein: CASSPLGYEQYF
CDR3 DNA: TGTGCCAGCAGTCCACTCGGGTACGAGCAGTACTTC

V gene: TRBV10-1
D gene: TRBD2
clone size: -
J gene: TRBJ2-1
CDR3 protein: CASSEMAGTSRGNEQFF
CDR3 DNA: TGCGCCAGCAGTGAGATGGCGGGGACTAGCCGGGGGAATGAGCAGTTCTTC

V gene: TRBV4-3
D gene: -
clone size: few
J gene: TRBJ2-3
CDR3 protein: CASSQDARLEVDTQYF
CDR3 DNA: TGCGCCAGCAGCCAAGACGCCAGACTAGAAGTAGATACGCAGTATTTT

V gene: TRBV20-1
D gene: -
clone size: -
J gene: TRBJ1-3
CDR3 protein: CSARLGNTIYF
CDR3 DNA: TGCAGTGCTAGACTGGGAAACACCATATATTTT

V gene: TRBV29-1
D gene: TRBD1
clone size: -
J gene: TRBJ2-3
CDR3 protein: CSSTGGTGGVGTDTQYF
CDR3 DNA: TGCAGCTCAACTGGAGGCACAGGGGGTGTAGGCACAGATACGCAGTATTTT

V gene: TRBV11-2
D gene: -
clone size: -
J gene: TRBJ2-3
CDR3 protein: CASSFPPGGTDTQYF
CDR3 DNA: TGTGCCAGCAGCTTCCCCCCCGGGGGCACAGATACGCAGTATTTT

V gene: TRBV2
D gene: TRBD1
clone size: -
J gene: TRBJ1-5
CDR3 protein: CASSTQGSGQPQHF
CDR3 DNA: TGTGCCAGCAGTACACAGGGGTCCGGCCAGCCCCAGCATTTT